The present T cell receptor beta chain was sequenced within a study of blood T cell repertoires in COVID-19. On the study more broadly: Some COVID-19 samples were acute and others convalescent; all came from the United States, Italy and Spain. In each case, the material was cDNA or gDNA derived from T cells, B-cell-depleted T cells, or PBMCs.

This CDR3 region has 13 residues. Trimming removed 6 bases from V and 1 base from J, with 10 bases in between. Per germline, CDR1 LGHDT and CDR2 YNNKEL (reference sequence). Original processing notes: The authors estimated nucleated cell counts from reference gene primer amplification. Profiled with immunoSEQ multiplex PCR; TCRdb holds only in-frame clones, not every one. That table is the source of V, J and clone size, and D and trimming were worked out from the DNA. The profile covers 65,000 to 85,000 clones, with over 75% appearing a single time and roughly 2.4% taken by the ten largest. Sequenced: peripheral blood. The sequence was obtained from a human donor in a cohort sampled during active COVID-19. The gene calls are TRBV3-1 (or the pseudogene TRBV3-2) and TRBJ2-7; D unclear. The CDR3 loop is CASSYDISYEQYF. CDR3 coding DNA: TGTGCCAGCAGTTACGACATATCCTACGAGCAGTACTTC.